Shown below are 20 T cell receptor beta chains from a single sample sequenced in a study of blood T cell repertoires in COVID-19. Sequencing was performed with immunoSEQ multiplex PCR; in TCRdb, only in-frame clones are kept and a portion is missing. The table shows roughly 67,000 clones, with around 85% occurring only once. Sequenced input: peripheral blood. The origin of the receptors is a man between 45 and 60 years old with active COVID-19.

This sequence joins TRBV4-1 and TRBJ1-1; TRBD1 matches 7 bases. From germline, CDR1 is MGHRA and CDR2 YSYEKL. This CDR3 has 14 residues. J was trimmed by 5 bases and V by 6 bases; bases with no gene match: 9. CDR3 amino acids: CASRTDRERTEAFF. CDR3 nucleotide sequence: TGCGCCAGCAGAACTGACAGGGAGAGAACTGAAGCTTTCTTT.

V usage is TRBV9 and J usage is TRBJ2-4; D is possibly TRBD2 (5 bases). Between the trimmed V and J ends, which lost 0 bases and 9 bases, there was a span of 13 bases. The germline V gene encodes CDR1 SGDLS and CDR2 YYNGEE. The CDR3 runs 14 residues. CDR3: CASSVGPEASIQYF. DNA of the CDR3: TGTGCCAGCAGCGTAGGTCCGGAGGCTAGCATTCAGTACTTC. Supplemented by reference TRBV9 and TRBJ2-4, the full variable domain reads DSGVTQTPKHLITATGQRVTLRCSPRSGDLSVYWYQQSLDQGLQFLIQYYNGEERAKGNILERFSAQQFPDLHSELNLSSLELGDSALYFCASSVGPEASIQYFGAGTRLSVL.

The chain links TRBV19 to TRBJ2-2, with 13 bases aligning to TRBD2. Trimming took 3 bases from V and 4 from J; bases not matched to a gene: 5. Germline V gene sequence: CDR1 LNHDA, CDR2 SQIVND (reference sequence). The CDR3 spans 17 residues. Here the CDR3 DNA reads TGTGCCAGTAGTATCGGACTAGCGGGAGTTGCCACCGGGGAGCTGTTTTTT. Its translation is CASSIGLAGVATGELFF.

V gene TRBV5-3 combines with J gene TRBJ2-5, with D possibly TRBD1 on 6 matching bases. TRBV5-3 is an open reading frame whose function is uncertain. The length of the CDR3 is 19 residues. Trimming removed 4 bases from V and 0 bases from J, with 25 bases in between. CDR3 nucleotides: TGTGCCAGAAGCGGGGACAAGGGCCGGGCGTTGACGTACCAAGAGACCCAGTACTTC. Translation gives CARSGDKGRALTYQETQYF.

This chain uses TRBV6-5 with TRBJ1-2, with TRBD1 identical over 7 bases. With 6 bases clipped from V and 2 bases from J, the junction kept 6 bases outside the gene matches. The germline V gene has CDR1 MNHEY and CDR2 SVGAGI. The CDR3 totals 14 residues. The CDR3 sequence: CASRMTGPNYGYTF. CDR3 in DNA: TGTGCCAGCAGAATGACAGGGCCCAACTATGGCTACACCTTC.

The genes are TRBV7-8 and TRBJ2-2, with D perhaps TRBD2 (5 bases). Germline V gene sequence: CDR1 SGHVS, CDR2 FQNEAQ. V gave up 0 bases and J gave up 6 bases, with 8 bases separating them. The length of the CDR3 is 14 residues. The CDR3 bases are TGTGCCAGCAGCTTAGCTAGGGAGTCCGGGGAGCTGTTTTTT. Its protein is CASSLARESGELFF. The full variable domain, rest sourced from reference TRBV7-8 and TRBJ2-2, is GAGVSQSPRYKVAKRGQDVALRCDPISGHVSLFWYQQALGQGPEFLTYFQNEAQLDKSGLPSDRFFAERPEGSVSTLKIQRTQQEDSAVYLCASSLARESGELFFGEGSRLTVL.

This clone was observed at least ten times. The chain employs TRBV9 and TRBJ2-2, with TRBD2 identical over 7 bases. V lost 0 bases to trimming and J lost 8 bases; unmatched junction nucleotides: 10. Germline V CDR1 and CDR2: SGDLS, YYNGEE. The CDR3 totals 16 residues. In nucleotides, the CDR3 is TGTGCCAGCAGCGTAGGTACTGCGGGAGTCTCAGGGGAGCTGTTTTTT. Residues: CASSVGTAGVSGELFF.

V usage is TRBV6-5 and J usage is TRBJ1-1; D ambiguous. CDR3 length: 14 amino acids. Between the trimmed V and J ends, which lost 6 bases and 1 base, there was a span of 12 bases. CDR1 and CDR2 (germline): MNHEY, SVGAGI. The CDR3 nucleotides read TGTGCCAGCAGCCAACCTGCAGGGAACACTGAAGCTTTCTTT. It codes for CASSQPAGNTEAFF.

This clone was seen a few times. The rearrangement links TRBV3-1 (or the pseudogene TRBV3-2) to TRBJ1-1; 7 bases match TRBD1. Per germline, CDR1 LGHDT and CDR2 YNNKEL (reference sequence). After removal of 1 base from V and 4 bases from J, the junction contained 3 bases not matched to a gene. This CDR3 comprises 14 residues. The CDR3 protein is CASSQVNRGTEAFF. In DNA form, the CDR3 reads TGTGCCAGCAGCCAAGTCAACAGGGGCACTGAAGCTTTCTTT.

The V gene is TRBV9, the J gene TRBJ2-5; 10 bases map to TRBD2. Germline V CDR1 and CDR2: SGDLS, YYNGEE. V shed 4 bases, J shed 4 bases, and the junction held 7 bases outside the gene matches. This CDR3 spans 15 amino acids. This chain's CDR3 is CASSISGGIGETQYF. The DNA of the CDR3 is TGTGCCAGCAGCATTAGCGGGGGGATAGGAGAGACCCAGTACTTC.

The V gene is TRBV2, the J gene TRBJ2-3; TRBD1 is a possible D gene (6 bases). The CDR3 is 15 residues long. V lost 6 bases and J lost 0, with 13 bases in between. Germline V gene lookup returns CDR1 SNHLY and CDR2 FYNNEI. The CDR3 nucleotides read TGTGCCAGCAGAGGACAGAGCCCTAGCACAGATACGCAGTATTTT. It specifies CASRGQSPSTDTQYF. Based on the CDR3 plus reference TRBV2 and TRBJ2-3, the full variable domain is EPEVTQTPSHQVTQMGQEVILRCVPISNHLYFYWYRQILGQKVEFLVSFYNNEISEKSEIFDDQFSVERPDGSNFTLKIRSTKLEDSAMYFCASRGQSPSTDTQYFGPGTRLTVL.

V usage is TRBV5-1 and J usage is TRBJ1-1, with 8 bases aligning to TRBD1. Trimming removed 2 bases from V and 4 bases from J; junction bases left unmatched: 4. The CDR3 spans 14 residues. The V gene's germline CDR1 is SGHRS and CDR2 YFSETQ. This CDR3 is CASSLQGEATEAFF. In DNA form, the CDR3 reads TGCGCCAGCAGCTTACAGGGGGAGGCCACTGAAGCTTTCTTT. Full variable domain (missing parts from reference TRBV5-1 and TRBJ1-1): KAGVTQTPRYLIKTRGQQVTLSCSPISGHRSVSWYQQTPGQGLQFLFEYFSETQRNKGNFPGRFSGRQFSNSRSEMNVSTLELGDSALYLCASSLQGEATEAFFGQGTRLTVV.

The rearrangement uses TRBV4-2 and TRBJ1-5, with 7 bases matching TRBD1. Germline assignment: CDR1 LGHNA and CDR2 YNFKEQ. The CDR3 consists of 15 residues. J gave up 0 bases and V 5 bases, and 4 bases lay outside the gene matches. The CDR3 region has the DNA TGTGCCAGCAGCAGACAGGGAGATAGCAATCAGCCCCAGCATTTT. Protein: CASSRQGDSNQPQHF.

This chain's CDR3 is CASSKGQGLAKNIQYF. The DNA of the CDR3 is TGTGCCAGCAGTAAAGGACAGGGGCTAGCCAAAAACATTCAGTACTTC. The rearrangement uses TRBV6-2 or TRBV6-3 and TRBJ2-4; 9 nucleotides align to TRBD1. This CDR3 spans 16 amino acids. V shed 5 bases and J 0 bases; nucleotides not matched to a gene: 5. CDR1 and CDR2 from the germline V gene are MNHEY and SVGEGT.

The rearrangement uses TRBV10-3 and TRBJ1-5; D might be TRBD1 (6 bases). The CDR3 is 14 amino acids. CDR1 ENHRY and CDR2 SYGVKD come from the germline V gene. The V end lost 10 bases, the J end lost 6 bases, and 19 bases lay between the germline ends. The CDR3 bases are TGTGCCACCGCATTGGGGGGGGCAGGTCAGCCCCAGCATTTT. This sequence encodes CATALGGAGQPQHF.

The genes are TRBV4-3 and TRBJ2-7, with 7 bases that match TRBD1. The junction had 12 bases not matched to a gene; V was cut back by 4 bases and J by 3 bases. Germline lookup yields CDR1 LGHNA and CDR2 YSLEER. The CDR3 loop spans 16 amino acids. The CDR3, as DNA: TGCGCCAGCAGCCCGACCCTGACAGCAGGGGGCTACGAGCAGTACTTC. Translated: CASSPTLTAGGYEQYF.

V is TRBV19 and J is TRBJ2-7; TRBD1 agrees at 8 bases. Germline trimming cut 4 bases from V and 4 bases from J; bases unmatched to any gene: 9. Germline V CDR1 and CDR2: LNHDA, SQIVND (reference sequence). The CDR3 is 15 residues long. CDR3 protein: CASSTARTGLYEQYF. CDR3 nucleotide sequence: TGTGCCAGTAGTACAGCTCGGACAGGGTTGTACGAGCAGTACTTC.

The genes are TRBV6-1 and TRBJ1-5; tentatively, D is TRBD1 (5 bases). This CDR3 has 15 amino acids. V dropped 2 bases and J dropped 3 bases, with 11 bases sitting between them. Germline loops: CDR1 MNHNS, CDR2 SASEGT. CDR3 coding DNA: TGTGCCAGCAGTGAAAGGGAGGGACCCAATCAGCCCCAGCATTTT. As protein: CASSEREGPNQPQHF.

This rearrangement joins TRBV6-5 to TRBJ2-5, with D unresolved. CDR1 is MNHEY, CDR2 SVGAGI, per germline. This CDR3 is built from 11 residues. Trimming stripped 6 bases from V and 3 bases from J, with 5 bases between. The CDR3 DNA reads TGTGCCAGCAGCGTAAAAGAGACCCAGTACTTC. Translated, it gives CASSVKETQYF.

The chain has TRBV28 and TRBJ1-5; TRBD1 agrees at 10 bases. The CDR3 spans 15 residues. Unmatched junction bases numbered 3, after V lost 4 bases and J lost 3 bases. CDR1 and CDR2 from the germline V gene are MDHEN and SYDVKM. The CDR3 DNA reads TGTGCCAGCAGTTGGACAGGGGGAATCAATCAGCCCCAGCATTTT. Residues: CASSWTGGINQPQHF.